A single sample gave rise to the 32 T cell receptor beta chains below, sequenced in a study of CD8+ T cells in alopecia areata. RNA was isolated and reverse transcribed to cDNA, the sequencing template. Assay used: immunoSEQ multiplex PCR; TCRdb lists only in-frame clones, some missing. The sample has 140,000 to 150,000 clones, 50% to 65% seen once. The treatment: oral pan-JAK inhibitor, 5-10 mg twice daily. The specimen comprised CD8+ T cells sorted from blood, sampled at week 4, from a patient treated with tofacitinib. The receptors shown here come from a human donor with alopecia areata.

V and J are TRBV6-5 and TRBJ2-5; D might be TRBD2 (6 bases). Trimming took off 2 bases at V and 5 bases at J, with 12 bases between the two ends. This CDR3 spans 14 amino acids. CDR1 is MNHEY and CDR2 is SVGAGI in the germline V gene. The chain's CDR3 is CASSYMGGSETQYF. The CDR3 DNA reads TGTGCCAGCAGTTACATGGGGGGATCCGAGACCCAGTACTTC.

The chain uses TRBV30 and TRBJ2-6, with D possibly called TRBD1 or TRBD2 (5 bases each). With 2 bases removed from V and 4 bases from J, the gap between germline ends came to 9 bases. CDR1 and CDR2 (germline): GTSNPN, SVGIG (reference sequence). This CDR3 spans 14 amino acids. In DNA form, the CDR3 reads TGTGCCTGGAGTTTGGGGGTCGGGGCCAACGTCCTGACTTTC. Translation: CAWSLGVGANVLTF.

The V and J genes are TRBV30 and TRBJ1-4, with D unresolved. The CDR3 runs 13 residues. Trimming pared 0 bases from V and 7 bases from J, leaving 9 bases between. Germline loops: CDR1 GTSNPN, CDR2 SVGIG (reference sequence). The CDR3: CAWSVGLSEKLFF. For the CDR3, the DNA is TGTGCCTGGAGTGTAGGACTCAGTGAAAAACTGTTTTTT. Full variable domain (rest looked up from reference TRBV30 and TRBJ1-4): SQTIHQWPATLVQPVGSPLSLECTVEGTSNPNLYWYRQAAGRGLQLLFYSVGIGQISSEVPQNLSASRPQDRQFILSSKKLLLSDSGFYLCAWSVGLSEKLFFGSGTQLSVL.

This clone was picked up a small number of times. The chain has TRBV23-1 and TRBJ1-5, with D unresolved. TRBV23-1 is filed as an ORF, its function uncertain. The CDR3 runs to 14 residues. Trimming pared 0 bases from V and 4 bases from J, leaving 7 bases between. DNA for the CDR3: TGCGCCAGCAGTCAATCGGTCAGTAATCAGCCCCAGCATTTT. Its protein is CASSQSVSNQPQHF.

V usage is TRBV5-1 and J usage is TRBJ2-7; a weak D match, TRBD2 (6 bases). The CDR3 is made up of 16 amino acids. Germline values: CDR1 SGHRS, CDR2 YFSETQ. V was pared by 0 bases and J by 0 bases, with 13 bases between. This CDR3 is CASSLDGMGGSYEQYF. Here the CDR3 DNA reads TGCGCCAGCAGCTTGGACGGGATGGGGGGCTCCTACGAGCAGTACTTC.

The rearrangement links TRBV29-1 to TRBJ2-5; D is possibly TRBD2 (6 bases). The ends were cut back, 1 base at V and 7 bases at J, with 16 bases in the middle. The length of the CDR3 is 14 residues. CDR1 is SQVTM and CDR2 is ANQGSEA in the germline V gene. As DNA, the CDR3 is TGCAGCGTTGAAGTCCCGTTCTTGGGAGGGACCCAGTACTTC. Its translation is CSVEVPFLGGTQYF. The variable domain in full, completed from reference TRBV29-1 and TRBJ2-5, reads SAVISQKPSRDICQRGTSLTIQCQVDSQVTMMFWYRQQPGQSLTLIATANQGSEATYESGFVIDKFPISRPNLTFSTLTVSNMSPEDSSIYLCSVEVPFLGGTQYFGPGTRLLVL.

The rearrangement uses TRBV29-1 and TRBJ1-4; maybe TRBD1 (6 bases). This CDR3 is built from 11 residues. Germline CDR1 is SQVTM and CDR2 is ANQGSEA. The V gene lost 2 bases and the J gene lost 16 bases, with 14 bases spanning the gap. DNA for the CDR3: TGCAGCGTTGAACTAACAGGGATTTGGTTTTTT. Protein: CSVELTGIWFF.

This chain links TRBV7-8 with TRBJ2-5; D not resolved. V lost 5 bases, J lost 5 bases, and 3 bases lay in between. CDR1 and CDR2 (germline): SGHVS, FQNEAQ. The CDR3 sequence is 10 residues long. Written as DNA, the CDR3 is TGTGCCAGCAGCCTGGAGACCCAGTACTTC. The encoded protein is CASSLETQYF.

The chain uses TRBV7-2 and TRBJ1-2; no clear D gene. CDR3 length: 15 residues. Germline-derived CDR1 and CDR2 are SGHTA and FQGNSA. V was pared by 0 bases and J by 3 bases, with 11 bases between. Written as DNA, the CDR3 is TGTGCCAGCAGCTTAGCGACCGACACCTACTATGGCTACACCTTC. Protein sequence: CASSLATDTYYGYTF.

This chain uses TRBV30 with TRBJ2-1; D perhaps matches TRBD2 (6 bases). CDR3 length equals 18 residues. V was trimmed by 0 bases and J by 3 bases, leaving 21 bases between them. The germline gives CDR1 GTSNPN, CDR2 SVGIG (reference sequence). In DNA, the CDR3 is TGTGCCTGGAGTGTTAATAGCGGTGCCGAACAGAACTACAATGAGCAGTTCTTC. The encoded protein is CAWSVNSGAEQNYNEQFF. The whole variable domain, filled in from reference TRBV30 and TRBJ2-1, reads SQTIHQWPATLVQPVGSPLSLECTVEGTSNPNLYWYRQAAGRGLQLLFYSVGIGQISSEVPQNLSASRPQDRQFILSSKKLLLSDSGFYLCAWSVNSGAEQNYNEQFFGPGTRLTVL.

In its sample, this clone was seen a few times. The chain carries TRBV4-3 and TRBJ2-2, with D perhaps TRBD1 or TRBD2 (5 bases each). This CDR3 has 15 amino acids. The V end lost 0 bases, the J end lost 4 bases, and 9 bases lay between the germline ends. CDR1 and CDR2 (germline): LGHNA, YSLEER. The CDR3 coding sequence is TGCGCCAGCAGCCAAGAGGGACCCCGCACCGGGGAGCTGTTTTTT. Translated, it gives CASSQEGPRTGELFF.

V gene TRBV5-1 combines with J gene TRBJ2-7; 9 nucleotides match TRBD2. Germline CDR1 is SGHRS and CDR2 is YFSETQ. The CDR3 totals 14 residues. V shed 1 base and J 6 bases; nucleotides not matched to a gene: 5. The CDR3 region has the DNA TGCGCCAGCAGCTTGATGCGGGGGGGCCTCGAGCAGTACTTC. Its protein is CASSLMRGGLEQYF.

The chain uses TRBV15 and TRBJ1-5; D might be TRBD1 (6 bases). The CDR3 is 15 residues long. Trimming cost V 0 bases and J 1 base, with 7 bases left between them. Germline V gene sequence: CDR1 LNHNV, CDR2 YYDKDF (reference sequence). CDR3 coding DNA: TGTGCCACCAGCAGAGACAGGGGAAGCAATCAGCCCCAGCATTTT. It specifies CATSRDRGSNQPQHF.

This clone has more than one count but fewer than ten. CDR3 nucleotide sequence: TGCGCCAGCAGCCAAGATCCTAGCTCCTACAATGAGCAGTTCTTC. Translation gives CASSQDPSSYNEQFF. The chain carries TRBV4-3 and TRBJ2-1; D is uncertain. With 0 bases removed from V and 0 bases from J, the gap between germline ends came to 6 bases. The germline gives CDR1 LGHNA, CDR2 YSLEER. The CDR3 is made up of 15 amino acids.

This clone was seen a few times. The chain couples TRBV6-1 to TRBJ2-7, with 10 nucleotides matching TRBD1. Germline V gives CDR1 MNHNS, CDR2 SASEGT. After removal of 3 bases from V and 4 bases from J, the junction contained 9 bases not matched to a gene. This CDR3 is 16 amino acids long. The CDR3 region is CASSEVIRDRGYEQYF. The CDR3 DNA sequence: TGTGCCAGCAGTGAGGTTATTCGGGACAGGGGTTACGAGCAGTACTTC.

This chain uses TRBV7-9 with TRBJ2-3; no definite D call. V shed 5 bases and J shed 2 bases, with 8 bases lying between them. CDR3 size: 13 residues. The germline gives CDR1 SEHNR, CDR2 FQNEAQ (reference sequence). For the CDR3, the DNA is TGTGCCAGCAGCGCGTCGTACACAGATACGCAGTATTTT. It encodes CASSASYTDTQYF.

The rearrangement joins TRBV27 to TRBJ1-1; a weak D match, TRBD1 (5 bases). The CDR3 has 12 residues. V was shortened by 8 bases and J by 1 base, with 8 bases between the two germline ends. Germline loops: CDR1 MNHEY, CDR2 SMNVEV (reference sequence). CDR3 sequence reads: CASLQGNTEAFF. The CDR3 DNA reads TGTGCCAGCCTTCAGGGGAACACTGAAGCTTTCTTT.

This sequence joins TRBV29-1 and TRBJ2-1, with 7 bases aligning to TRBD1. J was trimmed by 4 bases and V by 4 bases; bases with no gene match: 4. Germline values: CDR1 SQVTM, CDR2 ANQGSEA. The CDR3 has 13 amino acids. Here the CDR3 reads CSVGQGPYNEQFF. In DNA, the CDR3 is TGCAGCGTTGGACAGGGTCCGTACAATGAGCAGTTCTTC.

The V gene is TRBV6-6, the J gene TRBJ2-7; 9 positions match TRBD2. V dropped 2 bases and J dropped 4; count of bases not matched to a gene: 9. CDR3 length: 16 residues. CDR1 is MNHNY, CDR2 SVGAGI, per germline (reference sequence). CDR3: CASSYRRLSGSYEQYF. The CDR3 nucleotides read TGTGCCAGCAGTTACCGCCGGCTTAGCGGGAGTTACGAGCAGTACTTC.

The chain couples TRBV5-1 to TRBJ1-1; D is uncertain. This CDR3 comprises 12 residues. The germline V gene has CDR1 SGHRS and CDR2 YFSETQ. Deletions cut 4 bases from V and 1 base from J, with 5 bases between. As DNA, the CDR3 is TGCGCCAGCAGCCCGGGGAACACTGAAGCTTTCTTT. As protein: CASSPGNTEAFF. Variable domain in full (rest from reference TRBV5-1 and TRBJ1-1): KAGVTQTPRYLIKTRGQQVTLSCSPISGHRSVSWYQQTPGQGLQFLFEYFSETQRNKGNFPGRFSGRQFSNSRSEMNVSTLELGDSALYLCASSPGNTEAFFGQGTRLTVV.

The chain is built from TRBV5-4 and TRBJ1-6, with D maybe TRBD1 (5 bases). Looked up from germline, CDR1 is SGHNT and CDR2 is YYREEE (reference sequence). The CDR3 covers 15 residues. V shed 0 bases and J shed 9 bases, with 13 bases lying between them. CDR3 residues: CASSLVGHPPSPLHF. CDR3 in DNA: TGTGCCAGCAGCTTGGTAGGACACCCACCTTCACCCCTCCACTTT.

This clone was counted only a few times. The DNA of the CDR3 is TGTGCCAGCAGCGCCTACAGGGAAGGCGACTATGGCTACACCTTC. Amino acids: CASSAYREGDYGYTF. The rearrangement joins TRBV9 to TRBJ1-2; maybe TRBD1 (6 bases). This CDR3 spans 15 amino acids. Germline values: CDR1 SGDLS, CDR2 YYNGEE. The ends were cut back, 3 bases at V and 3 bases at J, with 15 bases in the middle.

V is TRBV5-6 and J is TRBJ1-2; TRBD1 matches at 7 bases. The germline CDR1 and CDR2 sequences are SGHDT and YYEEEE. The V and J ends lost 2 bases and 2 bases, in that order; junction bases with no gene match: 3. The CDR3 sequence is 14 residues long. The CDR3 protein is CASSFGTVNYGYTF. Written as DNA, the CDR3 is TGTGCCAGCAGCTTCGGGACAGTGAACTATGGCTACACCTTC.

This clone was observed a handful of times. The chain employs TRBV30 and TRBJ1-1; maybe TRBD1 (5 bases). CDR3 length: 13 amino acids. V lost 4 bases, J lost 7 bases, and 16 bases lay in between. The germline gives CDR1 GTSNPN, CDR2 SVGIG (reference sequence). This CDR3 reads CAWIPPGWVEAFF. In DNA form, the CDR3 reads TGTGCCTGGATCCCACCAGGGTGGGTTGAAGCTTTCTTT.

This clone showed up just a few times. This sequence joins TRBV18 and TRBJ1-6; D is undetermined. There are 12 residues in the CDR3. The germline CDR1 and CDR2 sequences are KGHSH and LQKENI. V was cut by 6 bases and J by 10 bases, with 10 bases left in between. CDR3 loop: CASSEPSSPLHF. The CDR3 DNA reads TGTGCCAGCTCCGAACCCAGCTCACCCCTCCACTTT. Combining the CDR3 with reference TRBV18 and TRBJ1-6 gives the whole variable domain NAGVMQNPRHLVRRRGQEARLRCSPMKGHSHVYWYRQLPEEGLKFMVYLQKENIIDESGMPKERFSAEFPKEGPSILRIQQVVRGDSAAYFCASSEPSSPLHFGNGTRLTVT.

This clone was counted once. The V and J genes are TRBV6-5 and TRBJ2-7, with TRBD1 as a possible D gene (5 bases). Germline V CDR1 and CDR2: MNHEY, SVGAGI. V was cut by 6 bases and J by 2 bases, with 11 bases left in between. There are 13 residues in the CDR3. The CDR3 bases are TGTGCCAGCAGCCCCGACAGTGCCTACGAGCAGTACTTC. Translation gives CASSPDSAYEQYF.

This rearrangement joins TRBV28 to TRBJ2-5; 9 bases line up with TRBD2. The CDR3 contains 16 residues. The V gene end was trimmed by 2 bases and the J gene end by 0 bases; junction bases not matched to a gene: 4. The germline CDR1 and CDR2 sequences are MDHEN and SYDVKM. The CDR3, as DNA: TGTGCCAGCAGTTTAAACCTAGCGGGGTACCAAGAGACCCAGTACTTC. Translating it yields CASSLNLAGYQETQYF.

The genes are TRBV6-6 and TRBJ2-7; tentatively, D is TRBD2 (6 bases). Germline V gives CDR1 MNHNY, CDR2 SVGAGI (reference sequence). There are 14 residues in the CDR3. Trimming removed 2 bases at V and 0 bases at J, with 8 bases between. CDR3 loop: CASSYGRDSYEQYF. In DNA, the CDR3 is TGTGCCAGCAGTTACGGGCGGGACTCCTACGAGCAGTACTTC.

The V call is TRBV5-6, the J call TRBJ2-7; the D gene is possibly TRBD2 (5 bases). Germline V gene sequence: CDR1 SGHDT, CDR2 YYEEEE. This CDR3 has 13 amino acids. With 0 bases removed from V and 4 bases from J, the gap between germline ends came to 8 bases. In DNA form, the CDR3 reads TGTGCCAGCAGCTTGGGGTCGGGGTACGAGCAGTACTTC. The encoded protein is CASSLGSGYEQYF.

This clone has just a few counts. With a much larger clone just one base away, this may be a read error. The rearrangement joins TRBV11-2 to TRBJ2-7, with D hard to call. This CDR3 region has 10 residues. V was cut by 1 base and J by 6 bases, with 1 base left in between. CDR1 and CDR2 (germline): SGHAT, FQNNGV. CDR3 bases: TGTGCCAGCAGCTTAGCCGAGCAGTACTTC. Translated: CASSLAEQYF.

The V gene is TRBV30, the J gene TRBJ1-2; TRBD1 is a possible D gene (5 bases). V was trimmed by 1 base and J by 3 bases, leaving 9 bases between them. The CDR3 extends over 13 amino acids. Germline V lookup: CDR1 GTSNPN, CDR2 SVGIG (reference sequence). As DNA, the CDR3 is TGTGCCTGGAGTGGGGACGGATACTATGGCTACACCTTC. Protein sequence: CAWSGDGYYGYTF.

This CDR3 reads CASSENAAYTF. The CDR3 bases are TGTGCCAGCAGTGAAAACGCAGCCTACACCTTC. The chain is built from TRBV6-1 and TRBJ1-2; the D is unclear. This CDR3 contains 11 residues. In germline, CDR1 is MNHNS, CDR2 SASEGT. Trimming removed 2 bases at V and 10 bases at J, with 8 bases between.